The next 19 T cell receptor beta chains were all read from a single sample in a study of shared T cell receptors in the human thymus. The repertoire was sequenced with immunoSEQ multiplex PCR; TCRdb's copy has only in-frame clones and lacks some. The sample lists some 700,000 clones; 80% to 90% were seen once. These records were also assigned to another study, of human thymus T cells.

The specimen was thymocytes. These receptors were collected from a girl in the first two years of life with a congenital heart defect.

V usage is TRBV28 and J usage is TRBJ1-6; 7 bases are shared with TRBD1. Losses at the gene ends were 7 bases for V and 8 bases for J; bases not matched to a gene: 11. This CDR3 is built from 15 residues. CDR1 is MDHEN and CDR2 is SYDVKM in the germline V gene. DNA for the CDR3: TGTGCCAGCATACTCCGGGACAGAAAGTATTCACCCCTCCACTTT. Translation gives CASILRDRKYSPLHF.

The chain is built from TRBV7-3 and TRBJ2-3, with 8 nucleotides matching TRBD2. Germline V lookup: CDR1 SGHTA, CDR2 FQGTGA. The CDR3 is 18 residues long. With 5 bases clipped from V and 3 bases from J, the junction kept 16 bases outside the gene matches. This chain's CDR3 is CASSTKAPSGGGTDTQYF. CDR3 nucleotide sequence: TGTGCCAGCAGCACCAAGGCCCCCTCCGGGGGGGGGACAGATACGCAGTATTTT.

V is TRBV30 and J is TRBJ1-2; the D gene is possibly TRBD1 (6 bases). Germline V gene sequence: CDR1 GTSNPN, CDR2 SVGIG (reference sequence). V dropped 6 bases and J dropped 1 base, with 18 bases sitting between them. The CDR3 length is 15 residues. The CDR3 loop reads CACQGPTEDNYGYTF. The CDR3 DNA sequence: TGTGCCTGTCAGGGGCCTACAGAAGATAACTATGGCTACACCTTC.

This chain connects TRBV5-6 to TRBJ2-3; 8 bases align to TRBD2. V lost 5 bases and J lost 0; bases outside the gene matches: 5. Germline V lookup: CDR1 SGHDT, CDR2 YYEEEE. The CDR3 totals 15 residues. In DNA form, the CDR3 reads TGTGCCAGCAGGGTCGGGGGGGCTAGCACAGATACGCAGTATTTT. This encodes CASRVGGASTDTQYF. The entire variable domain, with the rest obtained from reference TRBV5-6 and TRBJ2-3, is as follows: DAGVTQSPTHLIKTRGQQVTLRCSPKSGHDTVSWYQQALGQGPQFIFQYYEEEERQRGNFPDRFSGHQFPNYSSELNVNALLLGDSALYLCASRVGGASTDTQYFGPGTRLTVL.

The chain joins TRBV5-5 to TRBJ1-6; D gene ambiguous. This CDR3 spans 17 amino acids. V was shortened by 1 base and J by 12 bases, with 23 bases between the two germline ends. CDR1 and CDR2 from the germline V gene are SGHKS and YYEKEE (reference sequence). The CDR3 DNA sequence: TGTGCCAGCAGCTTGTTCAGTTTGGGTCTTGGACTTGGACCCCTCCACTTT. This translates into CASSLFSLGLGLGPLHF.

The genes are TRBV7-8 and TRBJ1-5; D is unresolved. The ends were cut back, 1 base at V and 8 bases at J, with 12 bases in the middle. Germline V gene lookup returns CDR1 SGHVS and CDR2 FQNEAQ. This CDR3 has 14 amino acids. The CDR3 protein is CASSLGGRPEPQHF. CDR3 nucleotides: TGTGCCAGCAGCTTAGGAGGGCGGCCTGAGCCCCAGCATTTT.

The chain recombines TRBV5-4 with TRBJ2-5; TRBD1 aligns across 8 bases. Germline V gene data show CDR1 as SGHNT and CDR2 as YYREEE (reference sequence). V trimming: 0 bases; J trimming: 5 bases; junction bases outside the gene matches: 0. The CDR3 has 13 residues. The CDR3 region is CASSLGTGETQYF. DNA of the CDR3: TGTGCCAGCAGCTTGGGGACAGGGGAGACCCAGTACTTC. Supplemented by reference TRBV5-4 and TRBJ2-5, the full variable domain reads ETGVTQSPTHLIKTRGQQVTLRCSSQSGHNTVSWYQQALGQGPQFIFQYYREEENGRGNFPPRFSGLQFPNYSSELNVNALELDDSALYLCASSLGTGETQYFGPGTRLLVL.

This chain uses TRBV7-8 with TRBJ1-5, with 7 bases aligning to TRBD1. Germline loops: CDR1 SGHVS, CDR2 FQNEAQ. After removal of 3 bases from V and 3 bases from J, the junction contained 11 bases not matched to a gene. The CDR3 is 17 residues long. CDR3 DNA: TGTGCCAGCAGCTTGGCATCCACAGGGGACCACAATCAGCCCCAGCATTTT. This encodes CASSLASTGDHNQPQHF.

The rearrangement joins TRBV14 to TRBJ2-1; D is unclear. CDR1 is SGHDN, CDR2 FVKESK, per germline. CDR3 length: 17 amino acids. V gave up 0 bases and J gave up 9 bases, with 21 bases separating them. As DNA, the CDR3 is TGTGCCAGCAGCCAAGATCGTCGCCTTCGACAAGATCGTGAGCAGTTCTTC. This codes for CASSQDRRLRQDREQFF.

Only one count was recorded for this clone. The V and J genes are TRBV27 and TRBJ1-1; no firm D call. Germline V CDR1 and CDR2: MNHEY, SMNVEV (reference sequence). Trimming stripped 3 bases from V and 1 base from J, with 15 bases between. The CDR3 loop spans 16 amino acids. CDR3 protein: CASSFFREGANTEAFF. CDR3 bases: TGTGCCAGCAGTTTTTTTAGGGAGGGAGCGAACACTGAAGCTTTCTTT.

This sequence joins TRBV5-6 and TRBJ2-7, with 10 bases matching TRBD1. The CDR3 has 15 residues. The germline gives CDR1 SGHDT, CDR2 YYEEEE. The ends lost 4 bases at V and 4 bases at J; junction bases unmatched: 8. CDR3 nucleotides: TGTGCCAGCAGCCAACCGGGACAGGGGCAATACGAGCAGTACTTC. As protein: CASSQPGQGQYEQYF.

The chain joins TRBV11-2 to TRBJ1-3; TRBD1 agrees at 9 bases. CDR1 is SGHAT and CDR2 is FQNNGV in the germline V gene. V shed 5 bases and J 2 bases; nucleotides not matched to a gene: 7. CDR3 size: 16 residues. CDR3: CASSPRDRVPGNTIYF. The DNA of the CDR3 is TGTGCCAGCAGCCCGAGGGACAGGGTTCCTGGAAACACCATATATTTT.

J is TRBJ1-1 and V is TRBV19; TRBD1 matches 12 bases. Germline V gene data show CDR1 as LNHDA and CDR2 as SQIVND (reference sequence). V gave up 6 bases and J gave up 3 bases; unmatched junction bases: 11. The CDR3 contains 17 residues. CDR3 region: CASSNLGQGAMYTEAFF. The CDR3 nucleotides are TGTGCCAGTAGCAACCTGGGACAGGGGGCTATGTACACTGAAGCTTTCTTT.

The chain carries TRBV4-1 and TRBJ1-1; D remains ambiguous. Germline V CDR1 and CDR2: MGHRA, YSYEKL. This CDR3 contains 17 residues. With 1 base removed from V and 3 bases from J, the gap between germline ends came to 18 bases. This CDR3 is CASSQGARINTYTEAFF. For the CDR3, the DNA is TGCGCCAGCAGCCAAGGGGCCCGGATCAATACGTACACTGAAGCTTTCTTT.

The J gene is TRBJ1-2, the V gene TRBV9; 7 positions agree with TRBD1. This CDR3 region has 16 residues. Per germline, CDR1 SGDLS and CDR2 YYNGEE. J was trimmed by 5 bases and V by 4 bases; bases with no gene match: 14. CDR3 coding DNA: TGTGCCAGCAGCCCCCGACAGGGAATAGTGGAATATGGCTACACCTTC. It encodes CASSPRQGIVEYGYTF.

For the CDR3, the DNA is TGTGCCAGCAGCCTCCCCGACAGCTACTACGAGCAGTACTTC. Its translation: CASSLPDSYYEQYF. The rearrangement links TRBV5-8 to TRBJ2-7, with TRBD1 as a possible D gene (5 bases). V gave up 4 bases and J gave up 3 bases, with 14 bases separating them. The CDR3 loop spans 14 amino acids. Germline V gene sequence: CDR1 SGHTS, CDR2 YDEGEE.

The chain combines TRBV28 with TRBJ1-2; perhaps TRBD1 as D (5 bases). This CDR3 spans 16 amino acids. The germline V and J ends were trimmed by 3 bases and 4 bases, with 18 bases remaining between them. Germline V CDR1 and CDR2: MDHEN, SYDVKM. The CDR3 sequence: CASSFQGPSGCYGYTF. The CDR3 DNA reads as TGTGCCAGCAGTTTTCAGGGTCCATCCGGGTGCTATGGCTACACCTTC.

The CDR3 bases are TGCAGCGTTGGGGGGACAGGGAAAAACTATGGCTACACCTTC. This codes for CSVGGTGKNYGYTF. The gene calls are TRBV29-1 and TRBJ1-2, with TRBD1 matching 9 bases. There are 14 residues in the CDR3. Germline assignment: CDR1 SQVTM and CDR2 ANQGSEA. V dropped 4 bases and J dropped 2; count of bases not matched to a gene: 5.

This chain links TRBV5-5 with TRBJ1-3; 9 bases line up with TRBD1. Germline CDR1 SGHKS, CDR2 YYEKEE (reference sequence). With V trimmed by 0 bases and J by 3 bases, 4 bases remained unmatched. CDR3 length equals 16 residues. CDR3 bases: TGTGCCAGCAGCTTGGCGGACAGGGGTGGTGGAAACACCATATATTTT. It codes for CASSLADRGGGNTIYF. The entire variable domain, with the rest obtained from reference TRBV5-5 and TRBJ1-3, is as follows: DAGVTQSPTHLIKTRGQQVTLRCSPISGHKSVSWYQQVLGQGPQFIFQYYEKEERGRGNFPDRFSARQFPNYSSELNVNALLLGDSALYLCASSLADRGGGNTIYFGEGSWLTVV.